This TCR beta chain is from a study of blood T cell repertoires in COVID-19. Study background: PBMCs, B-cell-depleted T cells, or T cells were the source of the cDNA or gDNA that made up the material.

In the authors' workflow: Reference gene primer amplification yielded estimated nucleated cell counts. Using immunoSEQ multiplex PCR, the repertoire was profiled, and TCRdb retains in-frame clones only, with some absent. V and J calls and clone size come straight from that table; D and trimming were deduced from the DNA. The table lists approximately 84,000 clones, over 80% of them singletons. The V segment lost 2 bases and the J segment 4 bases; nucleotides outside the gene matches: 6. CDR3 length: 16 residues. CDR1 and CDR2 (germline): MNHEY, SVGAGI. V usage is TRBV6-5 and J usage is TRBJ2-7; TRBD2 matches at 12 bases. The sample consisted of peripheral blood. This receptor was taken from an elderly woman with acute or convalescent COVID-19. In DNA form, the CDR3 reads TGTGCCAGCAGTTACGCCGGACTAGCGGGAAGGTACGAGCAGTACTTC. Its translation is CASSYAGLAGRYEQYF.